This T cell receptor beta chain is drawn from a study of blood T cell repertoires in COVID-19. Looking at the study overall: Researchers got acute and convalescent COVID-19 samples from the United States, Italy and Spain. From T cells, B-cell-depleted T cells, or PBMCs came the material, which was cDNA or gDNA.

Per the study methods: Nucleated cell counts were estimated from reference gene primer amplification. The protocol was immunoSEQ multiplex PCR, while the TCRdb copy is restricted to in-frame clones and leaves out a portion. That table supplies the V and J calls and clone size; D and trimming were determined from the DNA. This repertoire shows around 72,000 clones, 81% found once; its top ten account for approximately 22%. CDR1 MDHEN and CDR2 SYDVKM come from the germline V gene. The CDR3 contains 16 residues. V was cut by 8 bases and J by 1 base, with 18 bases left in between. This chain joins TRBV28 and TRBJ2-1; D may be TRBD1 (6 bases). This receptor was taken from a woman between 70 and 85 years old with acute or convalescent COVID-19. The sequenced sample consisted of peripheral blood. The CDR3 reads CASVSRQVQSYNEQFF. CDR3 DNA sequence: TGTGCCAGCGTGAGTCGACAGGTGCAGTCCTACAATGAGCAGTTCTTC.